This T cell receptor beta chain was recorded in a study of T cell responses to AZD1222 COVID-19 vaccine. TCRdb keeps only in-frame clones here, not all; method: immunoSEQ multiplex PCR. The data show 120,000 to 150,000 clones, more than 75% seen once. To note about this clone: Its cognate antigen is unknown.

CDR3 length: 13 residues. Germline V gene data show CDR1 as LNHDA and CDR2 as SQIVND (reference sequence). V gave up 6 bases and J gave up 0 bases, with 8 bases separating them. Study-wide findings and caveats: Variant regions that are unmutated are reportedly the target of nearly half of spike-specific TCRs. It should be noted that donors were predominantly white British and more often female, and clonal diversity was possibly underestimated. All repertoire sampling was performed exclusively after the peak T cell response.

The sequence was obtained from an adult in good health. The chain is built from TRBV19 and TRBJ1-1, with D possibly TRBD1 on 5 matching bases. The material was peripheral blood, obtained on day 0 of AZD1222 vaccination. The CDR3 DNA is TGTGCCAGTAGCCAGGGTTTGAACACTGAAGCTTTCTTT. Protein product: CASSQGLNTEAFF.